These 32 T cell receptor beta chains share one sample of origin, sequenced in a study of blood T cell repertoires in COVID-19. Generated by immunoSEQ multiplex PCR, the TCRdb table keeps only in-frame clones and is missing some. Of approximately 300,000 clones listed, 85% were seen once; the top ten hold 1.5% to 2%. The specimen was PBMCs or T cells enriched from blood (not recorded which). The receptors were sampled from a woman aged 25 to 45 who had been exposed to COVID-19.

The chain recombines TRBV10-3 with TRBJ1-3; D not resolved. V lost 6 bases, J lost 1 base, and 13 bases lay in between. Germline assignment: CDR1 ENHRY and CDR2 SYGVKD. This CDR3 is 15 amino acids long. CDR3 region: CAIRGPDSSGNTIYF. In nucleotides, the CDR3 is TGTGCCATCAGAGGACCGGACTCGTCTGGAAACACCATATATTTT.

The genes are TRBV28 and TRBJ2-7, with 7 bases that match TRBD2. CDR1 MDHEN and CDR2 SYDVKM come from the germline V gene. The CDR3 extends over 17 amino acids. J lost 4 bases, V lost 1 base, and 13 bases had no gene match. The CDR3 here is CASSLSTLRGKRYEQYF. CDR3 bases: TGTGCCAGCAGTTTATCTACCTTGCGGGGGAAACGGTACGAGCAGTACTTC.

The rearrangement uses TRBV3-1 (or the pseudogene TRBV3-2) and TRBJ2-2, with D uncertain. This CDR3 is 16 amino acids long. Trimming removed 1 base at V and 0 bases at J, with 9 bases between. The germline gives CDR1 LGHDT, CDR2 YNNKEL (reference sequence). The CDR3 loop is CASSQVANTNTGELFF. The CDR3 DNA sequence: TGTGCCAGCAGCCAAGTAGCTAACACGAACACCGGGGAGCTGTTTTTT.

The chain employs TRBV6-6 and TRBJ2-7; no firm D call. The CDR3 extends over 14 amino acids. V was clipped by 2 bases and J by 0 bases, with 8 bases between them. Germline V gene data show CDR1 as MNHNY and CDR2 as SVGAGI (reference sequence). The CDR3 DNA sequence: TGTGCCAGCAGTTACGCGGTGAGCTCCTACGAGCAGTACTTC. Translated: CASSYAVSSYEQYF.

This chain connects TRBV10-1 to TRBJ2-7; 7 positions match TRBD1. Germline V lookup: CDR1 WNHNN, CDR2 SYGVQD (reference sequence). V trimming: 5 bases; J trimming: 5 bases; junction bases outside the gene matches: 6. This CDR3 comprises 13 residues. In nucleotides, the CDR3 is TGCGCCAGCAGTTCGGGACAGATTGACGAGCAGTACTTC. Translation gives CASSSGQIDEQYF.

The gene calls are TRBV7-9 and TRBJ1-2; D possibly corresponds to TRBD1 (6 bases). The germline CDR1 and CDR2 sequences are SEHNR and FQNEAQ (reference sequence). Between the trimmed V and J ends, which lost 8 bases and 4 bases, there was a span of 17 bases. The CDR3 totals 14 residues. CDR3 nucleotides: TGTGCCAGCTGTTGGGACACCGATATCTATGGCTACACCTTC. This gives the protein CASCWDTDIYGYTF. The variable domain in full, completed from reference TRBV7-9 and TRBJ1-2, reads DTGVSQNPRHKITKRGQNVTFRCDPISEHNRLYWYRQTLGQGPEFLTYFQNEAQLEKSRLLSDRFSAERPKGSFSTLEIQRTEQGDSAMYLCASCWDTDIYGYTFGSGTRLTVV.

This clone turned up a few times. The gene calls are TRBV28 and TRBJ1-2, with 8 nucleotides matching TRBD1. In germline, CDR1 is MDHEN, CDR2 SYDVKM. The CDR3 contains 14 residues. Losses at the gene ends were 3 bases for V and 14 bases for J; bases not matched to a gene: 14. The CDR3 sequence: CASSLPRTGHLGTF. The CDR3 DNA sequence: TGTGCCAGCAGTTTGCCCCGGACAGGGCATCTGGGGACCTTC.

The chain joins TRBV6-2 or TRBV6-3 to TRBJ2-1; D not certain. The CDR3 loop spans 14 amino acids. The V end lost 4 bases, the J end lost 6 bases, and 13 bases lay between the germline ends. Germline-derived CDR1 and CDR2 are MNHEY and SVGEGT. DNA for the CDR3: TGTGCCAGCAGTTCACACAGATCCAGCAATGAGCAGTTCTTC. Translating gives CASSSHRSSNEQFF.

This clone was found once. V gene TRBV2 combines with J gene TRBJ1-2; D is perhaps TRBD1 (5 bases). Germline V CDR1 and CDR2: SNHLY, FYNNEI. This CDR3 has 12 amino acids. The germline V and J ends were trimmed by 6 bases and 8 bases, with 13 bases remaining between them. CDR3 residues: CASRVGVEGYTF. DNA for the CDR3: TGTGCCAGCAGGGTAGGGGTGGAAGGCTACACCTTC. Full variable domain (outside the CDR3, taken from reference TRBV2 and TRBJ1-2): EPEVTQTPSHQVTQMGQEVILRCVPISNHLYFYWYRQILGQKVEFLVSFYNNEISEKSEIFDDQFSVERPDGSNFTLKIRSTKLEDSAMYFCASRVGVEGYTFGSGTRLTVV.

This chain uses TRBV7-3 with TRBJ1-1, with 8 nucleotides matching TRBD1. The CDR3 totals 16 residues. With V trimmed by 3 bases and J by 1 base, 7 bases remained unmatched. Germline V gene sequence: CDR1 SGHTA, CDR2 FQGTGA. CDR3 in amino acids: CASSFQGTGGNTEAFF. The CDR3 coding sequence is TGTGCCAGCAGCTTTCAAGGGACAGGAGGGAACACTGAAGCTTTCTTT.

Here the CDR3 DNA reads TGTGCCAGCAGCTTGGACGGGGACAGGGAGTACCAAGAGACCCAGTACTTC. As protein: CASSLDGDREYQETQYF. V and J are TRBV5-8 and TRBJ2-5; 9 positions match TRBD1. Germline CDR1 and CDR2: SGHTS and YDEGEE. The J segment lost 0 bases and the V segment lost 0 bases, leaving 6 bases of the junction unmatched. The CDR3 is 17 residues long.

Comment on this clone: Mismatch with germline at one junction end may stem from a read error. Here the CDR3 reads CASNPQGSKDTQYF. In nucleotides, the CDR3 is TGTGCCAGTAATCCCCAGGGTAGCAAAGATACGCAGTATTTT. V usage is TRBV19 and J usage is TRBJ2-3; D may be TRBD1 (5 bases). The CDR3 extends over 14 amino acids. Germline values: CDR1 LNHDA, CDR2 SQIVND (reference sequence).

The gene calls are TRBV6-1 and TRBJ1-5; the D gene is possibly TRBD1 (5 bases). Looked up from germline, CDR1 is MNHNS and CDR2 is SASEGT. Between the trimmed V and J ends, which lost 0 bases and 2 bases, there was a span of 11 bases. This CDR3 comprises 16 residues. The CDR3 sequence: CASSEAKRGGNQPQHF. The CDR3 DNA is TGTGCCAGCAGTGAAGCAAAGCGGGGGGGCAATCAGCCCCAGCATTTT.

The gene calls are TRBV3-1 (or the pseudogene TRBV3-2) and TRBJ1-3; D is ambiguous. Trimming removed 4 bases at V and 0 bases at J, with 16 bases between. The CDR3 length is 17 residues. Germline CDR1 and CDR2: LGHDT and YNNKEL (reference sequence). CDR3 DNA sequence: TGTGCCAGCAGCCTACAAACGCGGGGAAGCTCTGGAAACACCATATATTTT. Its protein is CASSLQTRGSSGNTIYF.

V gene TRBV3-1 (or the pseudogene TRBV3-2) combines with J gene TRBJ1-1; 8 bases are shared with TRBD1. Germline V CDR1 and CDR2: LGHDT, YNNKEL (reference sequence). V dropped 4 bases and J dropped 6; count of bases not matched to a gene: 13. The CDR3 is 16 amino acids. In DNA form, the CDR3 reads TGTGCCAGCAGCCGGGGGATACAGGGGGGTTCGGCTGAAGCTTTCTTT. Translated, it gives CASSRGIQGGSAEAFF.

The CDR3 region is CASSIYEAATNEKLFF. The CDR3 region has the DNA TGTGCCAGCAGTATTTATGAGGCTGCAACTAATGAAAAACTGTTTTTT. V is TRBV28 and J is TRBJ1-4, with no clear D. Trimming pared 5 bases from V and 0 bases from J, leaving 13 bases between. The CDR3 contains 16 residues. Germline CDR1 is MDHEN and CDR2 is SYDVKM.

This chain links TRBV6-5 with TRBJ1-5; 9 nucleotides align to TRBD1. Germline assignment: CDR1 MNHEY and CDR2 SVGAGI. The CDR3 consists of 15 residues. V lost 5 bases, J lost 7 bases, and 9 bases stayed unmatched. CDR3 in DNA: TGTGCCAGCAGTACCGGGACAGGGTGGAACCAGCCCCAGCATTTT. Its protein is CASSTGTGWNQPQHF.

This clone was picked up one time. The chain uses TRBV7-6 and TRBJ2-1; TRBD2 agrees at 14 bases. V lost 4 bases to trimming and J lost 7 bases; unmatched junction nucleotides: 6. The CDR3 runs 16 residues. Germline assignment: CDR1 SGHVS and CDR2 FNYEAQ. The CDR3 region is CASSSKRTSGGNEQFF. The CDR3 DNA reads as TGTGCCAGCAGCTCCAAACGGACTAGCGGGGGGAATGAGCAGTTCTTC.

The CDR3 DNA reads TGTGCCTGGAAGCTAGGAGGAGGAAACACCATATATTTT. As protein: CAWKLGGGNTIYF. The chain is built from TRBV30 and TRBJ1-3, with D uncertain. The germline V and J ends were trimmed by 4 bases and 4 bases, with 11 bases remaining between them. Germline V gene lookup returns CDR1 GTSNPN and CDR2 SVGIG (reference sequence). The CDR3 extends over 13 amino acids.

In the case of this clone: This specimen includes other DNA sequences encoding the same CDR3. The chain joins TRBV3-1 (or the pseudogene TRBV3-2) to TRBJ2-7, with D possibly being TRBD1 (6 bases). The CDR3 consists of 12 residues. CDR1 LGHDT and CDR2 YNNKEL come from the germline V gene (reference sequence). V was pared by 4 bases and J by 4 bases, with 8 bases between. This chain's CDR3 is CASSPQGYEQYF. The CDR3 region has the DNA TGTGCCAGCAGCCCACAGGGTTACGAGCAGTACTTC.

The CDR3 sequence: CASSLPEAGDYEQYF. The CDR3 bases are TGTGCCAGCAGCCTCCCGGAAGCGGGGGACTACGAGCAGTACTTC. The genes are TRBV6-2 or TRBV6-3 and TRBJ2-7; 8 bases are a match to TRBD2. Germline trimming cut 6 bases from V and 3 bases from J; bases unmatched to any gene: 10. Looked up from germline, CDR1 is MNHEY and CDR2 is SVGEGT. This CDR3 region has 15 residues.

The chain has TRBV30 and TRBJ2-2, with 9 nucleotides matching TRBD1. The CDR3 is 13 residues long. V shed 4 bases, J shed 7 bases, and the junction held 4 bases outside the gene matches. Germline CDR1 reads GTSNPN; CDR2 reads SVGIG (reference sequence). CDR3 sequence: CAWTGTGNGELFF. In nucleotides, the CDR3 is TGTGCCTGGACCGGGACAGGGAACGGGGAGCTGTTTTTT.

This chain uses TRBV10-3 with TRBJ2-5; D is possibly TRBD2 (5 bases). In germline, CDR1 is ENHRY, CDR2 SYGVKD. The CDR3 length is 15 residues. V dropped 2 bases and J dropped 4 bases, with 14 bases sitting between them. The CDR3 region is CAISEGEKVGETQYF. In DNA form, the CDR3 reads TGTGCCATCAGTGAGGGGGAGAAAGTAGGAGAGACCCAGTACTTC.

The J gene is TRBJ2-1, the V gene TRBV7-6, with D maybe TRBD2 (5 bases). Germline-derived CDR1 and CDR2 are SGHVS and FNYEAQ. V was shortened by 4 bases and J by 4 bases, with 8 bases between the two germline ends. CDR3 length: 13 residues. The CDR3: CASSYRGYNEQFF. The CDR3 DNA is TGTGCCAGCAGCTACCGCGGGTACAATGAGCAGTTCTTC.

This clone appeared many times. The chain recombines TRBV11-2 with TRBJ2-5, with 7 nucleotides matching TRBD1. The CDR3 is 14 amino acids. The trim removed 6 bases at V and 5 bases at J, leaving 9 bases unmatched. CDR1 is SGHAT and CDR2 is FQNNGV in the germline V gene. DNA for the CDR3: TGTGCCAGCAGTTCCAGACAGGGCCTGGAGACCCAGTACTTC. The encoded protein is CASSSRQGLETQYF.

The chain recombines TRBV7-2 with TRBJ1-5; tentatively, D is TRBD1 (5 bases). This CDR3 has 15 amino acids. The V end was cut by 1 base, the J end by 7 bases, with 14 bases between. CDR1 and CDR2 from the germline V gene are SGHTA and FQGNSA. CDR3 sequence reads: CASSLDRDSQQPQHF. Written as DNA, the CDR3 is TGTGCCAGCAGCTTAGATCGTGACAGTCAACAGCCCCAGCATTTT. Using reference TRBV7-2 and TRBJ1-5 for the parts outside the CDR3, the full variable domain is GAGVSQSPSNKVTEKGKDVELRCDPISGHTALYWYRQSLGQGLEFLIYFQGNSAPDKSGLPSDRFSAERTGGSVSTLTIQRTQQEDSAVYLCASSLDRDSQQPQHFGDGTRLSIL.

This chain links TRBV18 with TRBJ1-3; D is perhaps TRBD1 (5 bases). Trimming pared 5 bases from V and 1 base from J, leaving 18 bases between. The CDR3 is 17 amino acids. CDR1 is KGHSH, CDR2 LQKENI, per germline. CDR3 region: CASSRQRGRGSGNTIYF. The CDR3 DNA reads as TGTGCCAGCTCAAGACAACGGGGGAGGGGATCTGGAAACACCATATATTTT.

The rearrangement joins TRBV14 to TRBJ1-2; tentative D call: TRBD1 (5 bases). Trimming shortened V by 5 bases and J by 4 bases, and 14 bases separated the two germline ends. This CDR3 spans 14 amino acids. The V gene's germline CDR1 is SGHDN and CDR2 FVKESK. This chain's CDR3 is CASSRTDNPYGYTF. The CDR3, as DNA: TGTGCCAGCAGCAGAACGGACAACCCCTATGGCTACACCTTC.

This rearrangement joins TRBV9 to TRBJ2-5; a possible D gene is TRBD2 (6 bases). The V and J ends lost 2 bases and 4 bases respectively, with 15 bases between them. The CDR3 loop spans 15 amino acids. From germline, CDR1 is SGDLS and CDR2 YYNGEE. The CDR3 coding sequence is TGTGCCAGCAGCGTGGGGACGCAGGAGGGAGAGACCCAGTACTTC. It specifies CASSVGTQEGETQYF.

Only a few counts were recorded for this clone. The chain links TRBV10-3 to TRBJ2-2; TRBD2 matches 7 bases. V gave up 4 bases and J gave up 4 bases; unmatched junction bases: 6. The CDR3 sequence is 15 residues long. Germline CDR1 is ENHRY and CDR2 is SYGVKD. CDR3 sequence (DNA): TGTGCCATCAGTGGCGACGGGGGGTCCACCGGGGAGCTGTTTTTT. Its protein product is CAISGDGGSTGELFF.

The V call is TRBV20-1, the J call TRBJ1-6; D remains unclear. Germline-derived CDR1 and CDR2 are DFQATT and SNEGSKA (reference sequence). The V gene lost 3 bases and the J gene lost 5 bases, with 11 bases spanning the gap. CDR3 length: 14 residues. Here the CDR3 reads CSASTSVDNSPLHF. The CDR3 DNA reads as TGCAGTGCTAGTACGTCAGTCGATAATTCACCCCTCCACTTT.

The CDR3 DNA reads as TGTGCCAGCAGTGACGGACACTGGGGGAGGGTTAGGAACACTGAAGCTTTCTTT. Amino acids: CASSDGHWGRVRNTEAFF. The chain recombines TRBV28 with TRBJ1-1, with D possibly TRBD1 on 5 matching bases. The V gene's germline CDR1 is MDHEN and CDR2 SYDVKM. This CDR3 has 18 amino acids. The V end was cut by 5 bases, the J end by 1 base, with 23 bases between.